This T cell receptor beta chain was recorded in a study of blood T cell repertoires in COVID-19. Study information: The United States, Italy and Spain supplied acute and convalescent COVID-19 samples. T cells, B-cell-depleted T cells, or PBMCs provided the cDNA or gDNA that served as material.

There are 15 residues in the CDR3. The V gene's germline CDR1 is LNHDA and CDR2 SQIVND (reference sequence). Germline trimming cut 3 bases from V and 10 bases from J; bases unmatched to any gene: 6. Per the study methods: Reference gene primer amplification in the assay estimated nucleated cell counts. Profiling relied on immunoSEQ multiplex PCR, and the TCRdb table lists in-frame clones only, not all of them. The V and J calls and the clone size are those of that table, but D and trimming were determined from the DNA. Of under 200,000 clones in the sample, approximately 89% were seen once. Input material: peripheral blood. This clonotype originated in a man aged 65 to 85 with acute or convalescent COVID-19. The J gene is TRBJ2-5, the V gene TRBV19; 15 bases are a match to TRBD2. CDR3 coding DNA: TGTGCCAGTAGTATGGGACTAGCGGGGGGCATGGACCAGTACTTC. Translating gives CASSMGLAGGMDQYF.